The rows below give T cell receptor beta chains drawn from one sample of a study of shared clonotypes between healthy human individuals. Assay: immunoSEQ multiplex PCR; the TCRdb copy retains only in-frame clones and omits some. The table has 150,000 to 200,000 clones, roughly 93% seen once. Sequencing was carried out using naive CD4+ T cells sorted from blood. The source of these receptors is a woman aged 30 to 39 in good health. Both conserved end residues are part of each CDR3. The order of the fields is D gene, CDR3 length, J gene, clone size, V gene, CDR3 DNA, CDR3 protein. A D gene is named only where the DNA matches it firmly. Not every row has a clone size; where given, it reads once, few, many or a size class.

- | 15 | TRBJ2-7 | - | TRBV5-1 | TGCGCCAGCAGCTTTTCGACTAGTGGGGCCTACGAGCAGTACTTC | CASSFSTSGAYEQYF
- | 19 | TRBJ2-2 | - | TRBV7-2 | TGTGCCAGCAGCGCCAGCACCCCACTAGCACGGTGGGACACCGGGGAGCTGTTTTTT | CASSASTPLARWDTGELFF
- | 12 | TRBJ1-5 | once | TRBV6-1 | TGTGCCAGCAAAGGGGGGAATCAGCCCCAGCATTTT | CASKGGNQPQHF
TRBD1 | 16 | TRBJ2-7 | - | TRBV5-1 | TGCGCCAGCAGCTTGGGTAGCGGACAGGGGGCCTACGAGCAGTACTTC | CASSLGSGQGAYEQYF
- | 16 | TRBJ1-4 | - | TRBV4-1 | TGCGCCAGCAGCCAAGATGCGGGGACAACTAATGAAAAACTGTTTTTT | CASSQDAGTTNEKLFF
TRBD1 | 14 | TRBJ2-3 | - | TRBV19 | TGTGCCAGTAGCTCGACAGGGGGCCCAGATACGCAGTATTTT | CASSSTGGPDTQYF
- | 18 | TRBJ2-3 | - | TRBV4-2 | TGTGCCAGCAGCTCCCACGGAGGTCGGGCCTATCTCACAGATACGCAGTATTTT | CASSSHGGRAYLTDTQYF
TRBD1 | 16 | TRBJ2-1 | - | TRBV4-1 | TGCGCCAGCAGCCAAGGGACAGGGAGGACCTACAATGAGCAGTTCTTC | CASSQGTGRTYNEQFF
TRBD1 | 16 | TRBJ2-1 | - | TRBV6-1 | TGTGCCAGCAGTGGGCAGGGACAGGGTAAATTCCATGAGCAGTTCTTC | CASSGQGQGKFHEQFF
TRBD1 | 15 | TRBJ1-1 | - | TRBV27 | TGTGCCAGCAGTATAGGACAGGGGAGGAACACTGAAGCTTTCTTT | CASSIGQGRNTEAFF
- | 14 | TRBJ2-3 | - | TRBV11-2 | TGTGCCAGCAGCTTACCACCGAACACAGATACGCAGTATTTT | CASSLPPNTDTQYF
TRBD2 | 20 | TRBJ2-3 | - | TRBV4-1 | TGCGCCAGCAGCCAAGTACCGGGACTAGCGGGCCTAGTTAGGACAGATACGCAGTATTTT | CASSQVPGLAGLVRTDTQYF
- | 14 | TRBJ2-7 | - | TRBV19 | TGTGCCAGTAGTAAGGAGGGGGGTACCTACGAGCAGTACTTC | CASSKEGGTYEQYF
- | 13 | TRBJ2-7 | - | TRBV18 | TGTGCCAGCTCACCAGGACAGGAGGGGAAGCAGTACTTC | CASSPGQEGKQYF
TRBD1 | 16 | TRBJ2-1 | - | TRBV28 | TGTGCCAGCAGTTTAGCAGGGGGCAGCTCCTACAATGAGCAGTTCTTC | CASSLAGGSSYNEQFF
- | 17 | TRBJ2-7 | - | TRBV7-8 | TGTGCCAGCAGCGGGCGGGGTATCCCTCCTAGCTCCTACGAGCAGTACTTC | CASSGRGIPPSSYEQYF
TRBD1 | 15 | TRBJ2-1 | once | TRBV6-5 | TGTGCCAGCAGTACTGCGGGGACAGGGACTAATGAGCAGTTCTTC | CASSTAGTGTNEQFF
TRBD2 | 16 | TRBJ2-3 | - | TRBV10-1 | TGCGCCAGCAGTGAGTCCAGACTAGCGGGAGTGGATACGCAGTATTTT | CASSESRLAGVDTQYF
- | 15 | TRBJ2-5 | - | TRBV27 | TGTGCCAGCAGTTTGATTCCCCCCTACCAAGAGACCCAGTACTTC | CASSLIPPYQETQYF
- | 14 | TRBJ2-7 | few | TRBV2 | TGTGCCAGCCTACAGGGAGGAGTAGCCTACGAGCAGTACTTC | CASLQGGVAYEQYF
- | 17 | TRBJ2-7 | - | TRBV5-1 | TGCGCCAGCAGCTTGGTCTCAGGACGACGGGAGCCCTACGAGCAGTACTTC | CASSLVSGRREPYEQYF
- | 15 | TRBJ1-3 | once | TRBV11-2 | TGTGCCAGCAGCTTGGGACTGACAGGAAGAAACACCATATATTTT | CASSLGLTGRNTIYF
- | 13 | TRBJ2-7 | once | TRBV2 | TGTGCCACCCAACAGGGCCCTTTCTACGAGCAGTACTTC | CATQQGPFYEQYF
TRBD2 | 15 | TRBJ2-7 | - | TRBV5-5 | TGTGCCAGCAACGGAGGGACTAGCGGATTCTACGAGCAGTACTTC | CASNGGTSGFYEQYF
TRBD1 | 15 | TRBJ1-4 | - | TRBV4-1 | TGCGCCAGCAGCCAACCCGGGACAGGGAATGAAAAACTGTTTTTT | CASSQPGTGNEKLFF
- | 13 | TRBJ2-7 | - | TRBV28 | TGTGCCAGCACCCTTGGAACCTCCTACGAGCAGTACTTC | CASTLGTSYEQYF
- | 13 | TRBJ2-7 | once | TRBV6-5 | TGTGCCAGCAGCCCGATTTCTCCCTACGAGCAGTACTTC | CASSPISPYEQYF
- | 13 | TRBJ2-7 | - | TRBV6-5 | TGTGCCAGCAGTCAATCTAAGTCCGGCGAGCAGTACTTC | CASSQSKSGEQYF
- | 14 | TRBJ2-5 | - | TRBV5-1 | TGCGCCAGCAGCTTGACTGGGGGCGGGGAGACCCAGTACTTC | CASSLTGGGETQYF
- | 12 | TRBJ2-7 | - | TRBV28 | TGTGCCAGCAGTAAAGGTGCGTACGAGCAGTACTTC | CASSKGAYEQYF
- | 12 | TRBJ1-5 | - | TRBV11-2 | TGTGCCAGCAGCCTGAATAATCAGCCCCAGCATTTT | CASSLNNQPQHF
- | 17 | TRBJ2-6 | - | TRBV19 | TGTGCCAGTAGTATTGTCGGGAGTGTCTCTGGGGCCAACGTCCTGACTTTC | CASSIVGSVSGANVLTF
- | 13 | TRBJ2-7 | - | TRBV16 | TGTGCCAGCAGCCCGAACAGGGTCCACGAGCAGTACTTC | CASSPNRVHEQYF
- | 13 | TRBJ1-5 | few | TRBV10-3 | TGTGCCATCAGTGAGTCGACATTCCAGCCCCAGCATTTT | CAISESTFQPQHF
- | 15 | TRBJ2-2 | - | TRBV6-1 | TGTGCCAGCAGTGAATACCAGACTAACACCGGGGAGCTGTTTTTT | CASSEYQTNTGELFF
TRBD2 | 15 | TRBJ2-7 | - | TRBV18 | TGTGCCAGCTCACCACCGGGGACTAGCGGATACGAGCAGTACTTC | CASSPPGTSGYEQYF
- | 14 | TRBJ2-7 | - | TRBV11-2 | TGTGCCAGCAGCTTAAACCGCCCAGCCTACGAGCAGTACTTC | CASSLNRPAYEQYF
- | 12 | TRBJ1-1 | few | TRBV30 | TGTGCCTGGAGGTCAGGTAGGACTGAAGCTTTCTTT | CAWRSGRTEAFF
- | 15 | TRBJ2-7 | - | TRBV27 | TGTGCCAGCAGTTTATATTCCGCGGGTTCCTACGAGCAGTACTTC | CASSLYSAGSYEQYF
- | 13 | TRBJ1-4 | - | TRBV2 | TGTGCCAGCAGTGTGGGGGTTTGGGAAAAACTGTTTTTT | CASSVGVWEKLFF
TRBD2 | 16 | TRBJ2-1 | - | TRBV7-2 | TGTGCCAGCAGCCCGCGTAGCGGGTCATCCTACAATGAGCAGTTCTTC | CASSPRSGSSYNEQFF
- | 15 | TRBJ1-2 | - | TRBV28 | TGTGCCAGCAGTTTAGGGGGGGCCAAGCACTATGGCTACACCTTC | CASSLGGAKHYGYTF
- | 16 | TRBJ2-1 | - | TRBV27 | TGTGCCAGCAGTTTATGGGCGACACCAGCATACAATGAGCAGTTCTTC | CASSLWATPAYNEQFF
- | 11 | TRBJ2-5 | - | TRBV2 | TGTGCCAGCAGTGAAACAGAGACCCAGTACTTC | CASSETETQYF
TRBD1 | 15 | TRBJ1-2 | - | TRBV6-5 | TGTGCCAGCAGTTATTTCACCGGGACAGGGTCTGGGTACACCTTC | CASSYFTGTGSGYTF
- | 15 | TRBJ2-7 | - | TRBV5-4 | TGTGCCAGCAGCTTGGTAGTGGGTCTAGCCTACGAGCAGTACTTC | CASSLVVGLAYEQYF